This TCR beta chain came from a study of metastatic and nonmetastatic thyroid tumors. About the research overall: The study looked at repertoires side by side in blood and in tumor or nodule tissue from malignant and benign thyroid patients. Overall study findings and caveats: Significantly greater TCR beta diversity was reportedly found in malignant thyroid tumors than in benign nodules (in blood and tumor).

There are 13 residues in the CDR3. The germline V gene encodes CDR1 LGHDT and CDR2 YNNKEL (reference sequence). Trimming stripped 0 bases from V and 4 bases from J, with 4 bases between. All patients were untreated before thyroid surgery. This clone was seen at least ten times. Its antigen is unidentified. In the original processing: Clinicopathological groups of papillary thyroid cancer showed CDR3 differences that were used to build a distant-metastasis classifier. TCRdb re-called clones from the PCR reads using MiXCR. TCRdb, not the original authors, processed these V and J calls. This table holds about 93,000 clones, about an eighth found once.

Sequencing input: blood. V and J are TRBV3-1 and TRBJ2-4, with unresolved D. The TCR originated in a female donor with papillary thyroid cancer or a benign thyroid nodule (not recorded which). Some clones in this sample may be carry-over from other donors' samples. The CDR3, as DNA: TGTGCCAGCAGCCAAGATCGTAAAAACATTCAGTACTTC. Translated: CASSQDRKNIQYF.